This entry lists 5 T cell receptor beta chains sequenced from one sample in a study of vaccination and CD4 T cells after COVID-19. The Oncomine TCR Beta short-read assay sequenced DNA from cultured CD4+ T cells. TCRdb reanalysed the PCR reads using MiXCR and keeps one entry per CDR3 protein. In the table there are around 8,100 distinct CDR3 sequences, about 32% of which are singletons. No antigen is known for these receptors. Treatment in this sample: roughly 10-day PBMC culture with coronavirus spike peptide pools or control peptides (ViraFEST assay). What was sequenced was cultured CD4+ T cells from blood. These receptors originate from a human donor with COVID-19.

Only one count was recorded for this clonotype. The genes are TRBV19 and TRBJ1-2; the D gene is possibly TRBD1 (5 bases). This CDR3 is built from 15 residues. Trimming took 0 bases from V and 0 from J, leaving 8 bases between them. Germline assignment: CDR1 LNHDA and CDR2 SQIVND (reference sequence). CDR3 protein: CASSIDPRANYGYTF. The CDR3 coding sequence is TGTGCCAGTAGTATAGATCCCAGGGCTAACTATGGCTACACCTTC. Full variable domain (outside the CDR3, taken from reference TRBV19 and TRBJ1-2): DGGITQSPKYLFRKEGQNVTLSCEQNLNHDAMYWYRQDPGQGLRLIYYSQIVNDFQKGDIAEGYSVSREKKESFPLTVTSAQKNPTAFYLCASSIDPRANYGYTFGSGTRLTVV.

In this sample, this clonotype turned up a few times. The CDR3 DNA sequence: TGCAGTGCTAGGATCCGGGCGCTGAACACTGAAGCTTTCTTT. Translated: CSARIRALNTEAFF. The chain is built from TRBV20-1 and TRBJ1-1; D uncertain. Germline CDR1 reads DFQATT; CDR2 reads SNEGSKA (reference sequence). V was pared by 3 bases and J by 0 bases, with 11 bases between. The CDR3 runs to 14 residues.

This chain connects TRBV2 to TRBJ2-3, with TRBD2 as a possible D gene (7 bases). V dropped 3 bases and J dropped 8 bases, with 15 bases sitting between them. CDR3 length: 14 residues. Germline lookup yields CDR1 SNHLY and CDR2 FYNNEI. CDR3 in amino acids: CASSERGTTTTQYF. Written as DNA, the CDR3 is TGTGCCAGCAGTGAGAGGGGGACTACGACTACGCAGTATTTT.

In nucleotides, the CDR3 is TGTGCCAGCAGTTTAGCGGGGCGGAGGGCCTCCGACGGCTACACCTTC. Translated, it gives CASSLAGRRASDGYTF. The V and J genes are TRBV12-3 or TRBV12-4 and TRBJ1-2; D possibly corresponds to TRBD1 (5 bases). This CDR3 comprises 16 residues. The ends were cut back, 0 bases at V and 8 bases at J, with 19 bases in the middle.

The chain combines TRBV28 with TRBJ2-1, with D possibly TRBD1 on 6 matching bases. The germline V gene encodes CDR1 MDHEN and CDR2 SYDVKM. The CDR3 runs to 11 residues. V was cut by 8 bases and J by 11 bases, with 13 bases left in between. The CDR3 DNA sequence: TGTGCCAGCGGAAACCGGGACAAGCAGTTCTTC. Residues: CASGNRDKQFF.